This T cell receptor (beta chain) was profiled in a study of T cells in localized non-small cell lung cancer. This clone was counted between two and nine times. The V gene lost 0 bases and the J gene lost 7 bases, with 13 bases spanning the gap. CDR1 is SGHNT and CDR2 is YENEEA in the germline V gene. This CDR3 spans 15 amino acids. Only in-frame clones appear in the TCRdb table, and some are missing; sequencing was by immunoSEQ multiplex PCR. The sample includes 1,500 to 2,000 clones, 23% of them seen just once. Sample: normal lung tissue next to the tumor, taken before any cancer treatment. The sequence was collected from a male donor older than 55 with stage II lung adenocarcinoma. The chain is built from TRBV11-3 and TRBJ2-1; D unresolved. CDR3 sequence (DNA): TGTGCCAGCAGCTTAGACAGCCTTATAACTAATGAGCAGTTCTTC. Its protein product is CASSLDSLITNEQFF.